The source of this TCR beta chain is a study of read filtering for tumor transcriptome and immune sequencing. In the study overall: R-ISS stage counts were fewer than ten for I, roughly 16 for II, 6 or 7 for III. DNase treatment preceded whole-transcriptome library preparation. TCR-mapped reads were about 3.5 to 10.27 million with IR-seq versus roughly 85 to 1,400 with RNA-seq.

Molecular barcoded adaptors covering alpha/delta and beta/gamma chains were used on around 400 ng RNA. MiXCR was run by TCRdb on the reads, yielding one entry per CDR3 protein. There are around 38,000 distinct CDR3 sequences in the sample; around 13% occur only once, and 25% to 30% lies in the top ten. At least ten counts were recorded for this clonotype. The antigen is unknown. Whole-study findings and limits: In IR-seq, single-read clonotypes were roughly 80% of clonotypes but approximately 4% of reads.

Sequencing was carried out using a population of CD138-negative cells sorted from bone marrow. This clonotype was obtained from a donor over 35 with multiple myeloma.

CDR3 protein: CASSPSFGGASYEQYF. The CDR3 coding sequence is TGTGCCAGCAGCCCCAGCTTTGGCGGAGCTTCGTACGAGCAGTACTTC. This chain joins TRBV28 and TRBJ2-7; the D is unclear. Germline V lookup: CDR1 MDHEN, CDR2 SYDVKM. There are 16 residues in the CDR3. The V gene lost 6 bases and the J gene lost 4 bases, with 22 bases spanning the gap. The full variable domain, in which reference TRBV28 and TRBJ2-7 provide the parts outside the CDR3, is DVKVTQSSRYLVKRTGEKVFLECVQDMDHENMFWYRQDPGLGLRLIYFSYDVKMKEKGDIPEGYSVSREKKERFSLILESASTNQTSMYLCASSPSFGGASYEQYFGPGTRLTVT.